The sequence of this TCR beta chain was determined in a study of cytomegalovirus exposure and HLA in healthy donors (dated by TCRdb to 2016 to 2017). As for the study more broadly: An earlier analysis of approximately 600 of the donors reported about 250 Gb of sequence data and 100 million to 130 million unique TCR beta sequences from about 200 million T cells. Around 320 gigabases of sequencing data and approximately 93 million unique TCR sequences were included in an early release covering about 620 HLA-typed donors. Of the roughly 430 genotyped donors, approximately 82% fell in the genetic ancestry cluster associated with self-reported Caucasian donors. The study was designed to test whether signatures of past pathogen exposure could be identified by cataloging public T cell receptors. The study profiled the T cell repertoires of hundreds of subjects by immunosequencing and related them to cytomegalovirus serostatus. Along with the roughly 700-subject first cohort, a separate validation cohort of around 110 different subjects was used. To predict cytomegalovirus infection status, the study brought together high-throughput TCR immunosequencing, statistical association of individual TCRs with disease status, and machine learning. In a later analysis, previously published TCR beta repertoires from about 640 donors were re-analyzed and high-resolution HLA genotyping was added so that TCR occurrence patterns could be studied. The later analysis used no new phenotypic data to find candidate immune exposures, relying instead on TCR beta sequences and their occurrence across donors. To decide whether each TCR beta V gene segment behaved as functional or pseudogenic, an earlier analysis of approximately 620 of the donors relied on high-throughput TCR beta sequencing. Donor age, sex, ethnicity and CMV serostatus were compiled alongside the repertoire data. In a later genetic analysis, genome-wide SNP genotypes for about 55% of the roughly 670 donors were used, and that subset was treated as a discovery cohort. All discovery cohort repertoires had been generated using a single sequencing platform. HLA typing included class I and class II loci at four-digit resolution. Typing coverage varied by locus: roughly 620-630 donors for A, B, C, DRB1 and DQB1; some 520 for DQA1; around 610 for DPA1; roughly 450 for DPB1. Roughly 5 DR-DQ haplotypes were handled as single units for association and clustering, since linkage in the cohort was strong. Across some 400 genotyped donors of the cohort, an average of approximately 220,000 unique TCR beta nucleotide sequences per donor were sequenced, and about a sixth of those sequences were non-productive. The research as a whole found: For the cohort, immune exposure information was limited to CMV serostatus. While some public TCRs were present in many individuals, most TCR sequences turned up only very rarely across donors. When HLA alleles, especially DR and DQ, strongly co-occurred, attributing TCR associations to individual alleles was difficult. According to a later analysis, TCR association rates differed among HLA loci, with DRB1 alleles showing the most associated TCRs and HLA-C alleles showing the fewest. Specific HLA alleles were associated with 18,000 or so TCR beta sequences at a false discovery rate of 0.05 in a later analysis. In the study, approximately 160 TCR beta chains were listed as associated with cytomegalovirus. A cluster of highly shared sequence variants was judged likely to be a technical artifact of the sequencing pipeline. Cytomegalovirus status was reported to be diagnosed by the classifier with high specificity and sensitivity in both the original and validation cohorts. Sequencing depth was assumed to be roughly uniform across donors in the presence/absence analyses, though that assumption may not hold. A further reported finding was that TCR beta sequences accurately predicted the HLA-A and HLA-B alleles for most subjects in the first cohort. It was suggested by the authors that the approach could potentially be generalized to other disease states and immunological phenotypes. Only TCR beta chains were sequenced in this cohort, and the absence of alpha or paired-chain data limited detectable features. In a later genetic analysis, a missense DCLRE1C variant was associated with V-gene and J-gene trimming of TCR beta chains, and the association was replicated in an independent cohort. An earlier analysis of approximately 540 of the donors showed that most TCR beta V segments appeared in productive rearrangements either about 90% or about 30% of the time, which broadly matched IMGT annotations. Compared with the 666-donor mean, donors in an Asian-associated ancestry cluster had fewer N-insertions in productive TCRs, according to a later genetic analysis. In a later analysis, most CMV-associated TCR beta chains were found to appear HLA-restricted, with HLA associations seemingly driven largely by CMV exposure. Because the 87-base-pair reads could not distinguish some IMGT-functional V segments, including TRBV6-2 and TRBV6-3, those segments were excluded. Linkage disequilibrium might explain the correlated functional status among segregating V segments, but an unknown experimental factor could not be ruled out. According to a later analysis, parvovirus B19, influenza, CMV and Epstein-Barr virus appeared linked to several top co-occurrence clusters. In a later analysis, HLA-associated TCR beta chains showed more clonal expansion and lower generation probabilities than non-associated chains that were equally common. Because HLA typing was unavailable for some donors at each locus, only the typed subset was used in association tests. The earlier analysis of 450 to 700 of the donors excluded some 16 rarely observed V segments, including chromosome 9 orphons, because counts were too low. In vitro tests confirmed that a few of the cytomegalovirus-associated TCR beta chains recognize cytomegalovirus antigens.

About this clone: Its binding antigen is unknown. Base qualities were left out, and no much larger clone turns up one base away.

Library preparation employed the immunoSEQ multiplex PCR assay. For the multiplex PCR, a mixture combining 60 forward primers for TCR Vbeta segments and 13 reverse primers for TCR Jbeta segments was used. A multiplex PCR assay on genomic DNA amplified the CDR3 region of rearranged TCR beta genes. The Illumina HiSeq System was used to sequence the amplified TCR beta libraries as 87-base-pair reads. Per the source publication's procedure: A later analysis counted tens of millions of unique TCR beta chains across the 640 or so repertoires, and 9 million to 14 million of these chains were shared by at least two donors. To remove PCR and sequencing errors, raw reads were error-corrected and collapsed into unique sequences using a nearest-neighbor algorithm that merged closely related sequences. Alignment of CDR3 sequences to IMGT reference sequences was used to assign V, D and J gene segments. For a sequence to be retained, a match of at least six nucleotides to both a V gene segment and a J gene segment was required. Rearrangements were called productive when the CDR3 lacked stop codons and stayed in frame with V and J; all others were non-productive. CDR3 was defined by IMGT convention, running from the second conserved V-encoded cysteine to the conserved J-encoded phenylalanine. In an earlier analysis of roughly 610 of the donors, sequences lacking an unambiguous match to a single V gene segment were excluded. In an earlier analysis of roughly 500 of the donors, V segments were called functional above 56.7% productive rearrangements and were called segregating when the between-donor standard deviation exceeded 5%. A statistical classification framework was built to diagnose cytomegalovirus status from the catalog of TCR beta chain sequences. In a later analysis, TCR nucleotide sequences were compared against IMGT/GENE-DB human TR gene sequences so that V and J genes could be assigned. A later analysis assigned CDR3 sequences and most-parsimonious VDJ recombination scenarios with the TCRdist pipeline. In a later analysis, every TCR beta chain was defined by the combination of its CDR3 amino acid sequence and its V-gene family, and reads without a unique V-gene family were dropped. In a later analysis, around 650 highly shared, low-generation-probability nucleotide sequences were removed to address suspected cross-contamination and a sequencing artifact. In a later analysis, a clonal expansion index was calculated for each public chain from normalized within-repertoire ranks of inferred template counts. In a later analysis, generation probabilities were computed with a VDJ recombination model fitted to out-of-frame rearrangements, and the resulting probabilities were checked against IGoR. Hypergeometric tests were used in a later analysis to score TCR-TCR, TCR-HLA and TCR-CMV co-occurrence, with a repertoire-size bias correction applied to the TCR pairs. False discovery rates were estimated in a later analysis by permuting HLA or CMV assignments 20 times. In a later analysis, co-occurring TCRs were grouped using DBSCAN, and TCRdist sequence similarity was added for clustering within HLA-allele-positive subsets. For co-occurrence clustering, repertoires with fewer than 30,000 or more than 120,000 public chains were excluded, along with 5 or 6 repertoires with anomalous nucleotide sharing. The table was pulled from immuneACCESS by TCRdb, which kept in-frame rearrangements only. Such tables lose some clones; where checked, under half of the loss comes from unresolved V genes, and the rest has no known cause. V, J and clone size are those of that table, while D and trimming were read from the DNA. Present in this sample are more than 80,000 clones, around 86% of which were seen just once. Of the sample, roughly 3.8% is held by the ten largest clones.

The cohort consisted of approximately 670 healthy bone marrow donors. At the time of sampling, all cohort members were nominally healthy, though unrecorded immune exposures were likely present. The donor was CMV seropositive and was included in the group of 270 or so seropositive cohort members. A peripheral blood sample was provided by each donor, and peripheral blood mononuclear cells were used for TCR beta sequencing. Genomic DNA was extracted from the blood cell samples with the Qiagen DNeasy Blood Extraction Kit. From V the trimming removes 3 bases and from J it removes 7 bases, while the gene matches leave 9 bases of the junction unaccounted for. From the cysteine through the phenylalanine, the CDR3 covers 17 amino acids. Only the CDR3 region is kept as DNA, spanning 51 bases read in frame from base 1. The germline V gene (reference sequence) sets CDR1 to LNHDA and CDR2 to SQIVND.

The TCR sequence derives from a female donor in good health and CMV-seropositive. The rearrangement joined TRBV19 to TRBJ2-1, and TRBD2 aligns with 13 junction nucleotides. The sample taken for sequencing was PBMCs. The CDR3 amino acid sequence is: CASSMERGLAGLNEQFF. The nucleotide sequence reads TGTGCCAGTAGTATGGAAAGGGGACTAGCGGGATTGAATGAGCAGTTCTTC.